This T cell receptor beta chain was retrieved from a study of control samples from healthy donors and cancer patients. The V and J ends lost 4 bases and 0 bases respectively, with 11 bases between them. Germline assignment: CDR1 SGHRS and CDR2 YFSETQ. The CDR3 length is 14 residues. Measured with immunoSEQ multiplex PCR; TCRdb has only the in-frame clones, and not every one. The sample consists of about 58,000 clones, around 87% of them appearing once. The sample taken for sequencing was PBMCs. The receptor was derived from a woman aged 60-70 years with lung cancer. The chain links TRBV5-1 to TRBJ2-7, with unresolved D. CDR3 region: CASSPSRSSYEQYF. The CDR3 bases are TGCGCCAGCAGCCCCAGTAGAAGCTCCTACGAGCAGTACTTC.